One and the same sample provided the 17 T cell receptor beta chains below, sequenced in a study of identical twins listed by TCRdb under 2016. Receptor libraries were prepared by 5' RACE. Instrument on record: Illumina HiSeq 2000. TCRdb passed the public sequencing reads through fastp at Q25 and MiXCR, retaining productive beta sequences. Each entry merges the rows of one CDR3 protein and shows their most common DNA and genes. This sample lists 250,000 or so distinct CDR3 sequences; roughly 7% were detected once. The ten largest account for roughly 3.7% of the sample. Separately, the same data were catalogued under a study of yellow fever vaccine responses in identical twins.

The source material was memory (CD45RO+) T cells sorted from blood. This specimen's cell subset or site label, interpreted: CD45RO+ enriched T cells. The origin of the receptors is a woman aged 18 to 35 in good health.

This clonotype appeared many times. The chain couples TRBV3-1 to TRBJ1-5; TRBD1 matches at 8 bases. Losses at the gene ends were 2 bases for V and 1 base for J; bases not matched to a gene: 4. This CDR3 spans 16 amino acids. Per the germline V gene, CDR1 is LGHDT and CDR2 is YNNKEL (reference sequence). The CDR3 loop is CASSQNTGGSNQPQHF. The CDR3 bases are TGTGCCAGCAGCCAAAATACAGGGGGGAGCAATCAGCCCCAGCATTTT.

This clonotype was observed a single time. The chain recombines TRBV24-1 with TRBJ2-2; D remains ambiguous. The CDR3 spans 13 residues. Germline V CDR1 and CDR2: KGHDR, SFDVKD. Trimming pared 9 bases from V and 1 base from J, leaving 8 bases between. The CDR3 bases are TGTGCCACCCGGCCAGGGAACACCGGGGAGCTGTTTTTT. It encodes CATRPGNTGELFF.

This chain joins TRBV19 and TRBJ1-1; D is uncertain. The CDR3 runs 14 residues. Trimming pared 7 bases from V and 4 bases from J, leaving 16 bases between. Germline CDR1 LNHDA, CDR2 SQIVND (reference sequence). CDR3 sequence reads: CASIGGPSGTEAFF. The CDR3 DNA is TGTGCCAGTATTGGAGGCCCCTCGGGCACTGAAGCTTTCTTT.

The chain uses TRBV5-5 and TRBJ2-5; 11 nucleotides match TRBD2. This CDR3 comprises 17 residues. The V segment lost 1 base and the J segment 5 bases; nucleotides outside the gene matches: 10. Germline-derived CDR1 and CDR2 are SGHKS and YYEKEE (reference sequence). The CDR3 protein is CASSLLFSGRARETQYF. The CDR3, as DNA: TGTGCCAGCAGCTTGTTGTTTAGCGGGAGGGCCAGGGAGACCCAGTACTTC.

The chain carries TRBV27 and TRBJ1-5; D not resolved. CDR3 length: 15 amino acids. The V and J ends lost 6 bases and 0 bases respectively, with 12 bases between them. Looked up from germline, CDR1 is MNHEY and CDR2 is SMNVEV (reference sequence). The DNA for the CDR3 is TGTGCCAGCAGGCTAGAGGGTTATAGCAATCAGCCCCAGCATTTT. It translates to CASRLEGYSNQPQHF.

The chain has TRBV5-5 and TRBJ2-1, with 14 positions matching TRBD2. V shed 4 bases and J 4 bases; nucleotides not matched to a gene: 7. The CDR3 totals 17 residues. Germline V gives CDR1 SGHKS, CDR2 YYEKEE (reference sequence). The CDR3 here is CASSTGTSGGAYNEQFF. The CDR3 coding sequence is TGTGCCAGCAGCACCGGGACTAGCGGGGGAGCTTACAATGAGCAGTTCTTC.

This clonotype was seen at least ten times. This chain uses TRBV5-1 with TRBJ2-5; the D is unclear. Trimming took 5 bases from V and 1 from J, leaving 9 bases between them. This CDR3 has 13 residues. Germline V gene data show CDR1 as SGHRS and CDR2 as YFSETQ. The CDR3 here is CASSSTFQETQYF. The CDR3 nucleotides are TGCGCCAGCAGTTCTACCTTCCAAGAGACCCAGTACTTC.

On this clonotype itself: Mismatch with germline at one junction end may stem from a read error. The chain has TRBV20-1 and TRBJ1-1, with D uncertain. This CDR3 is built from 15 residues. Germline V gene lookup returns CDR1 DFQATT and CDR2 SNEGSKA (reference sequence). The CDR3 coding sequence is TGCTGTGCTAGAGAGGGTAGGACCGCGAACACTGAAGCTTTCTTT. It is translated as CCAREGRTANTEAFF.

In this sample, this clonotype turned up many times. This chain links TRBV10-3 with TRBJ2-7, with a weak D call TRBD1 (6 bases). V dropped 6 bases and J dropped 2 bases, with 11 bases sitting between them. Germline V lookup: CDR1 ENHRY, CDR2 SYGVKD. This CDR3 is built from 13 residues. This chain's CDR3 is CAIREGETYEQYF. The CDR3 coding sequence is TGTGCCATCAGAGAGGGGGAGACCTACGAGCAGTACTTC.

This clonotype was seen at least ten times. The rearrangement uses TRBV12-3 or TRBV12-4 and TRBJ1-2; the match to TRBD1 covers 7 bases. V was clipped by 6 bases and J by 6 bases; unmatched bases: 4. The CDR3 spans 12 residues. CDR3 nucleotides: TGTGCCAGCAGCTTGACAGGGAATGGCTACACCTTC. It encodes CASSLTGNGYTF.

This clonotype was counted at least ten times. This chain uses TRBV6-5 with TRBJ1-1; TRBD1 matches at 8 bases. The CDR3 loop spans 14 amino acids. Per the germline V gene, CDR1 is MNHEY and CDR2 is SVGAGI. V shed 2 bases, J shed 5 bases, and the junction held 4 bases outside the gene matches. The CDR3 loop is CASSYGTGRTEAFF. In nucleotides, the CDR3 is TGTGCCAGCAGTTACGGGACAGGAAGGACTGAAGCTTTCTTT.

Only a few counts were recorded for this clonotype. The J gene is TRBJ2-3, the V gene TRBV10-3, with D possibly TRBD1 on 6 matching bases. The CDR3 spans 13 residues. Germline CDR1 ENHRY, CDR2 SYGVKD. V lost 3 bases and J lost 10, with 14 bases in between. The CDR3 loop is CAISEKTGQSQYF. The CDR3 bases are TGTGCCATCAGTGAAAAGACAGGACAATCGCAGTATTTT.

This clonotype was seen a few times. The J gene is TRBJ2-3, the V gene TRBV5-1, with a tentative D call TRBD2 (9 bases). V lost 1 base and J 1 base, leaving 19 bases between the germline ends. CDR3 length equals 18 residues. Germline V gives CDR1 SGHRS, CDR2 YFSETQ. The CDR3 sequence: CASSLYGQGGGGTDTQYF. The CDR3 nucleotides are TGCGCCAGCAGCTTGTACGGACAGGGCGGGGGGGGCACAGATACGCAGTATTTT. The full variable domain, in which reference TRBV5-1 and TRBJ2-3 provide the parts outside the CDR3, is KAGVTQTPRYLIKTRGQQVTLSCSPISGHRSVSWYQQTPGQGLQFLFEYFSETQRNKGNFPGRFSGRQFSNSRSEMNVSTLELGDSALYLCASSLYGQGGGGTDTQYFGPGTRLTVL.

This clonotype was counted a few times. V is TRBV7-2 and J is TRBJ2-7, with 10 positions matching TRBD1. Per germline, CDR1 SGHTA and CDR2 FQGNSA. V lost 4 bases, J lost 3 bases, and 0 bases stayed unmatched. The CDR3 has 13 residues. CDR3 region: CASSWTGGYEQYF. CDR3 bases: TGTGCCAGCAGCTGGACAGGGGGCTACGAGCAGTACTTC.

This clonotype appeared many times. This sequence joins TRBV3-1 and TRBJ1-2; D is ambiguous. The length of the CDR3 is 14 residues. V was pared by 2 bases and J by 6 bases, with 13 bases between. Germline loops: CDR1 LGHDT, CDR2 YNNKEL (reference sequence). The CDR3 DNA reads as TGTGCCAGCAGCCAACGTTCCCTGGGAAATGGCTACACCTTC. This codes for CASSQRSLGNGYTF.

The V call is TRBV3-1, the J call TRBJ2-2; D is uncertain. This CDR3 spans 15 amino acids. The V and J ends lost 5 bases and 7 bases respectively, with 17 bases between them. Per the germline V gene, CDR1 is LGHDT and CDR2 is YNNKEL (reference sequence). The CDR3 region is CASSSGLVAVGELFF. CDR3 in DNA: TGTGCCAGCAGCTCTGGGCTGGTCGCGGTCGGGGAGCTGTTTTTT. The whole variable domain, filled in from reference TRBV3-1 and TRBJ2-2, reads DTAVSQTPKYLVTQMGNDKSIKCEQNLGHDTMYWYKQDSKKFLKIMFSYNNKELIINETVPNRFSPKSPDKAHLNLHINSLELGDSAVYFCASSSGLVAVGELFFGEGSRLTVL.

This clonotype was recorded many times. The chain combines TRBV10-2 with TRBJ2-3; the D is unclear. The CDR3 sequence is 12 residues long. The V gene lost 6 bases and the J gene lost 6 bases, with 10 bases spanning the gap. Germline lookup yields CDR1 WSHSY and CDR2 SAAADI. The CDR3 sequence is CASSDLMDTQYF. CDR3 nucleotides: TGCGCCAGCAGCGATTTAATGGATACGCAGTATTTT.